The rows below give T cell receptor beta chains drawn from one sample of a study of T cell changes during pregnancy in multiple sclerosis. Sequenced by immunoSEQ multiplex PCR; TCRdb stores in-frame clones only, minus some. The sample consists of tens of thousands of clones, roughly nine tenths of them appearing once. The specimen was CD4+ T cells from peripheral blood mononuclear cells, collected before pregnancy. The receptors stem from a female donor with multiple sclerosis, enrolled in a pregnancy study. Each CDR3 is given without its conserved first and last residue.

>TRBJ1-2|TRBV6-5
ASRERNLYGYT
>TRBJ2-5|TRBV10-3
AISESSSPPVETQY
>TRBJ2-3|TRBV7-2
ASSWSRVPAGGGDTQY
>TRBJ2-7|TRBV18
ASSRQNEQY
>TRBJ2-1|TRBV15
ATSRDGGAYNEQF
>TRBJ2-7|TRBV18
ASSQTPGGHYEQY
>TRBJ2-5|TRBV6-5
ASRGAGKAETQY
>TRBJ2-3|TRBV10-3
AISESSDTQY
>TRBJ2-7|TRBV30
AWSVTMWREYEQY
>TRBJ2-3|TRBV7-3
ASGYSGGRGTDTQY
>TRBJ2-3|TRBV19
ASSPQLAGGPDTQY
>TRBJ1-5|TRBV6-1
ASSERGQSIQPQH
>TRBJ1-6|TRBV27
ASRNRIDNSPLH
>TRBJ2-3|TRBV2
ASSEAWASRGTQY
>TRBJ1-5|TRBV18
ASSPTGSENQPQH
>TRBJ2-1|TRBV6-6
ASSSPGGKSNEQF
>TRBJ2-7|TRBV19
ASSNPGGWIPYEQY
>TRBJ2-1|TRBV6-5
ASSLTGTRVHEQF
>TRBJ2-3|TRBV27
ASSQLAGGSTDTQY
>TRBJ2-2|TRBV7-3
ASSSGHDTGELF
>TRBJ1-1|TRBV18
ASSLGQGNTEAF
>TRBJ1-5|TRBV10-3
AIAQGRDSNQPQH
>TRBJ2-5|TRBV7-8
ASSLARGIQETQY
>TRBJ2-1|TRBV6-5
ASSLGTGIYEQF
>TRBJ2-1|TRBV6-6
ASSPRRGGSPF
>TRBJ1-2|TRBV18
ASSPDEGQVYLYGYT
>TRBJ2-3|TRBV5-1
ASSRGVAEDTQY